This T cell receptor (beta chain) was observed in a study of CD4 T cells in relation to SARS-CoV-2 and coronaviruses. Study background: Convalescent patients had median age 38.5 years, range about 21 to 80.

Overall study results and limits: In approximately 71% of donors, memory CD4+ clonotypes crossrecognized SARS-CoV-2 and at least one common cold coronavirus spike.

The assay was immunoSEQ multiplex PCR, and TCRdb's table has in-frame clones only and misses some. The profile covers 50,000 to 65,000 clones, with around 90% appearing a single time and around 0.41% taken by the ten largest. Germline loops: CDR1 SGHDN, CDR2 FVKESK. This CDR3 has 16 residues. Trimming shortened V by 4 bases and J by 1 base, and 13 bases separated the two germline ends. This clone came up a few times. The target antigen is unknown. This chain connects TRBV14 to TRBJ2-2, with D possibly TRBD2 on 6 matching bases. The source material was naive CD4+ T cells from PBMCs. Subset here: naive CD4+ T cells isolated by negative enrichment. The source is an adult with COVID-19. CDR3 sequence reads: CASSLFNSGNTGELFF. The CDR3, as DNA: TGTGCCAGCAGCCTCTTCAATAGCGGGAACACCGGGGAGCTGTTTTTT.